The 6 T cell receptor beta chains presented below share a single source sample, sequenced in a study of beta chain features in type 1 diabetes. Study-wide points: TCRB CDR3s from Type 1 diabetes patients were moderately but significantly shorter in all four CD4+ subsets.

These receptors are not linked to any known antigen. As every portion of the isolated RNA was reverse transcribed, the sequencing read expressed TCRB transcripts. Data came from immunoSEQ multiplex PCR; TCRdb stores just in-frame clones and leaves some out. The repertoire includes almost 350,000 clones, approximately 9.9% of them detected once, and around 1% sits in the top ten. Sequencing was carried out using central memory CD4+ T cells from blood. Source of these receptors: a man under 40 with type 1 diabetes.

The chain recombines TRBV6-5 with TRBJ1-2; D might be TRBD1 (6 bases). CDR3 length: 14 residues. Trimming shortened V by 0 bases and J by 8 bases, and 13 bases separated the two germline ends. CDR1 is MNHEY and CDR2 is SVGAGI in the germline V gene. CDR3 DNA: TGTGCCAGCAGTTACTCTTACCAGGGGTCGGGCTACACCTTC. This encodes CASSYSYQGSGYTF.

This clone turned up a few times. The CDR3 sequence is CASRGQGAISGYTF. CDR3 bases: TGCGCCAGCAGGGGACAGGGGGCGATTTCGGGCTACACCTTC. This rearrangement joins TRBV10-2 to TRBJ1-2; 12 bases align to TRBD1. V lost 6 bases, J lost 8 bases, and 7 bases stayed unmatched. The CDR3 consists of 14 residues. The V gene's germline CDR1 is WSHSY and CDR2 SAAADI.

This clone was seen many times. This chain uses TRBV27 with TRBJ2-4; D gene unclear. The V gene lost 5 bases and the J gene lost 1 base, with 6 bases spanning the gap. This CDR3 is 13 amino acids long. CDR1 is MNHEY, CDR2 SMNVEV, per germline (reference sequence). The CDR3 protein is CASSTNAKNIQYF. Written as DNA, the CDR3 is TGTGCCAGCAGTACTAATGCCAAAAACATTCAGTACTTC.

CDR3 sequence (DNA): TGCGCCAGCAGCCAAGACTACAGGGGGAATGGCTACACCTTC. Protein sequence: CASSQDYRGNGYTF. The rearrangement uses TRBV4-3 and TRBJ1-2, with 8 bases that match TRBD1. The CDR3 sequence is 14 residues long. V trimming: 0 bases; J trimming: 6 bases; junction bases outside the gene matches: 3. The V gene's germline CDR1 is LGHNA and CDR2 YSLEER.

V and J are TRBV10-3 and TRBJ2-2, with 12 bases fitting TRBD2. V dropped 6 bases and J dropped 2; count of bases not matched to a gene: 10. Per germline, CDR1 ENHRY and CDR2 SYGVKD. CDR3 length: 18 residues. CDR3 sequence: CAISATSGGPTNTGELFF. CDR3 in DNA: TGTGCCATCAGCGCCACTAGCGGGGGGCCAACAAACACCGGGGAGCTGTTTTTT.

The CDR3 reads CASSQAAGQGGRQYF. CDR3 DNA sequence: TGCGCCAGCAGCCAGGCGGCGGGGCAGGGCGGCAGACAGTACTTC. The chain recombines TRBV4-3 with TRBJ2-7; possibly TRBD2 for D (6 bases). The V and J ends lost 3 bases and 10 bases respectively, with 22 bases between them. This CDR3 has 15 amino acids. Per the germline V gene, CDR1 is LGHNA and CDR2 is YSLEER.